What follows is one TCR beta chain and its context. Antigen: not known. Produced via immunoSEQ multiplex PCR; TCRdb's table is partial and in-frame only. The table has 95,000 to 120,000 clones, roughly 87% seen once; the top ten hold just under 20%. All trial patients relapsed after autologous stem cell transplantation. Reported best responses ranged across complete response, partial response or progressive disease. The sample is drawn from a study of PD-1 blockade in classical Hodgkin lymphoma. Study outcomes and limitations: What caused the repertoire differences, perhaps disease activity or prior therapy, remains undefined. Some patients started nivolumab under 1 year after ASCT, and they were excluded. Newly diagnosed patients had baseline TCR diversity that was reportedly lower than that of healthy donors.

The sample consisted of peripheral blood mononuclear cells (PBMCs), taken before the second cycle of nivolumab. This TCR was sampled from a human donor with classical Hodgkin lymphoma.

The CDR3 region has the DNA TGCAGCGTTGGGGGGTCTACGAACACTGAAGCTTTCTTT. Its protein is CSVGGSTNTEAFF. V is TRBV29-1 and J is TRBJ1-1; a possible D gene is TRBD1 (5 bases). CDR1 is SQVTM and CDR2 is ANQGSEA in the germline V gene. V shed 4 bases and J shed 1 base, with 10 bases lying between them. There are 13 residues in the CDR3.